The present entry profiles one TCR beta chain with its context. Its specificity is unknown. The sample belongs to a study of CD4 T cells in relation to SARS-CoV-2 and coronaviruses. The overall study: Shared crossreactive spike epitopes were mapped to their HLA restriction.

Method: immunoSEQ multiplex PCR; TCRdb's copy keeps in-frame clones and lacks some. The table records 50,000 to 65,000 clones, about 91% of them present only once. Germline CDR1 reads LNHDA; CDR2 reads SQIVND (reference sequence). The CDR3 consists of 18 residues. With V trimmed by 6 bases and J by 3 bases, 15 bases remained unmatched. Study conclusions and caveats: Each donor contributed either pre-pandemic or post-infection samples, not both.

Sequencing was carried out using naive CD4+ T cells from PBMCs. Sample subset: naive CD4+ T cells isolated by negative enrichment. This chain connects TRBV19 to TRBJ2-1, with 9 positions matching TRBD2. The receptor comes from an adult with COVID-19. The CDR3 reads CASSPLLEASGNYNEQFF. As DNA, the CDR3 is TGTGCCAGTAGCCCCCTCTTGGAAGCTAGCGGGAACTACAATGAGCAGTTCTTC.